This T cell receptor beta chain was recorded in a study of response to subunit inactivated influenza vaccine. Broader study findings: Authors suggested each seasonal influenza vaccination recruits few new T cells.

Notes on this clonotype: What it binds is unknown.

The germline gives CDR1 ENHRY, CDR2 SYGVKD. The CDR3 is 14 amino acids. With 6 bases clipped from V and 7 bases from J, the junction kept 9 bases outside the gene matches. TCRdb used MiXCR to reprocess the RT-PCR reads, holding one entry per CDR3 protein. The data hold around 500,000 distinct CDR3 sequences, with approximately 11% observed a single time. The TCR originated in a man aged 45 to 65 who received an inactivated influenza vaccine. Source: PBMCs from blood, taken more than 35 days after vaccination. The chain has TRBV10-3 and TRBJ2-1; 7 bases line up with TRBD1. CDR3 sequence (DNA): TGTGCCATCAGGATAGAGGGGGCGCAGAATGAGCAGTTCTTC. Translated, it gives CAIRIEGAQNEQFF.